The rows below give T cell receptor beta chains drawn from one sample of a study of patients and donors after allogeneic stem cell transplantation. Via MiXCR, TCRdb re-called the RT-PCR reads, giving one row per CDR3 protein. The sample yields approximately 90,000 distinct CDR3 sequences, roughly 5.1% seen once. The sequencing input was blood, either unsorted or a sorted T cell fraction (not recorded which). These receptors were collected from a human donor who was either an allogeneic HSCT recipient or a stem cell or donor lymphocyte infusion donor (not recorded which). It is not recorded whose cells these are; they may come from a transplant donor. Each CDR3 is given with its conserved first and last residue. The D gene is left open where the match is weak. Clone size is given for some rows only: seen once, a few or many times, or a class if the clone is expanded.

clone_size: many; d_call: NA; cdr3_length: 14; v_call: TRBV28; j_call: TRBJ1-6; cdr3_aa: CASSYRDIHSPLHF; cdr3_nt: TGTGCCAGCAGTTACCGGGACATCCATTCACCCCTCCACTTT
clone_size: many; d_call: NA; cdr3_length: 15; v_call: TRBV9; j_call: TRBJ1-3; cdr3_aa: CASSVDTSSGNTIYF; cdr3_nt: TGTGCCAGCAGCGTAGACACGAGCTCTGGAAACACCATATATTTT
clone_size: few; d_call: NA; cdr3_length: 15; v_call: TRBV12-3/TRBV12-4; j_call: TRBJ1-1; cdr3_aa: CASSLASGPGTEAFF; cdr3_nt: TGTGCCAGCAGTTTAGCTTCGGGTCCGGGCACTGAAGCTTTCTTT
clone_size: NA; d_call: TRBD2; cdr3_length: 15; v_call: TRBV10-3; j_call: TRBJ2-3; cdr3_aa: CAISRGLAGTDTQYF; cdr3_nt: TGTGCCATCAGCCGTGGACTAGCGGGCACAGATACGCAGTATTTT
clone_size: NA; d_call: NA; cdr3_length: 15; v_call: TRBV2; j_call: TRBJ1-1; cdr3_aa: CASSENSGWGTEAFF; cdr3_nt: TGTGCCAGCAGTGAAAATAGTGGGTGGGGGACTGAAGCTTTCTTT
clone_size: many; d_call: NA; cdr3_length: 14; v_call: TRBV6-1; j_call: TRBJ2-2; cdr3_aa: CASSEVVGTGELFF; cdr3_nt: TGTGCCAGCAGTGAAGTTGTAGGGACCGGGGAGCTGTTTTTT
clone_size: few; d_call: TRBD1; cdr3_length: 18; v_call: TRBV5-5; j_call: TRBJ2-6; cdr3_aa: CASSLTGTGKVGANVLTF; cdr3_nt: TGTGCCAGCAGCCTAACCGGGACAGGGAAAGTTGGGGCCAACGTCCTGACTTTC
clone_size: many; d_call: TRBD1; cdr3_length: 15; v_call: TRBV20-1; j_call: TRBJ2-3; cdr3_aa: CSARQGSVSTDTQYF; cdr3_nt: TGCAGTGCTCGACAGGGGTCGGTTTCCACAGATACGCAGTATTTT
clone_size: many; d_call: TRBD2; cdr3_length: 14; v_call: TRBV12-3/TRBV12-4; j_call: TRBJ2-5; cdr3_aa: CASTAGIGGETQYF; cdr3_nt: TGTGCCAGCACCGCGGGTATCGGGGGGGAGACCCAGTACTTC
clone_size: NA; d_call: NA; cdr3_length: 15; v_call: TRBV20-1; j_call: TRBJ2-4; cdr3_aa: CSASIRGGGGDIQYF; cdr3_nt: TGCAGTGCCTCGATACGGGGAGGAGGGGGTGACATTCAGTACTTC
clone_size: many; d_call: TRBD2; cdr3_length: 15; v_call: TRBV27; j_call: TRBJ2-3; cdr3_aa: CASSLMGGSGGTQYF; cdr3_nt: TGTGCCAGCAGTTTAATGGGGGGCAGCGGGGGGACGCAGTATTTT
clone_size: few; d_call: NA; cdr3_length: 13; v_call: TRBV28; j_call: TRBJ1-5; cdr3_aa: CASYRDVGQPQHF; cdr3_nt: TGTGCCAGCTACCGGGACGTCGGCCAGCCCCAGCATTTT
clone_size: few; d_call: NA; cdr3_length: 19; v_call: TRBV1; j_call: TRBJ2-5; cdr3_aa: CTSSLGGGLGGRAGETQYF; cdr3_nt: TGCACCAGCAGCCTCGGAGGGGGGCTTGGCGGGAGGGCTGGAGAGACCCAGTACTTC
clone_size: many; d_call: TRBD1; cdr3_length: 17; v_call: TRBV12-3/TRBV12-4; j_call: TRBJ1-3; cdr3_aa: CASSSAVGQGAGNTIYF; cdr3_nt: TGTGCCAGCAGTTCTGCGGTGGGACAGGGGGCTGGAAACACCATATATTTT
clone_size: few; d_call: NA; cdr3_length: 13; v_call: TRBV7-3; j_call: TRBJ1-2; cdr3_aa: CASSLGVGRGYTF; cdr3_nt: TGTGCCAGCAGCTTAGGTGTCGGGAGGGGCTACACCTTC
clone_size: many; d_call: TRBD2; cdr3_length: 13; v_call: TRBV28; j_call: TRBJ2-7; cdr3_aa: CASTGTSTHEQYF; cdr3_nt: TGTGCCAGCACGGGGACTAGCACCCACGAGCAGTACTTC
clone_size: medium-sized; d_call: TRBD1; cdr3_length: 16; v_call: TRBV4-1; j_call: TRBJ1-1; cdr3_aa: CASSRNVAGGFTEAFF; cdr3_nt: TGCGCCAGCAGCCGGAACGTGGCAGGGGGGTTCACTGAAGCTTTCTTT
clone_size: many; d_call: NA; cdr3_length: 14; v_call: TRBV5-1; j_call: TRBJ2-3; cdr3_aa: CASSLVVGADTQYF; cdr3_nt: TGCGCCAGCAGCTTGGTGGTAGGGGCAGATACGCAGTATTTT
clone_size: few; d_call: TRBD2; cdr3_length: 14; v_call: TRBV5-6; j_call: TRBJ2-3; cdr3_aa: CASSFGGERDTQYF; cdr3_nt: TGTGCCAGCAGCTTTGGGGGGGAGCGCGATACGCAGTATTTT
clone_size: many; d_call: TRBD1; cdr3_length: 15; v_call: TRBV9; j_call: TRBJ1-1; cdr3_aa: CASNTGTAMNTEAFF; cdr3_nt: TGTGCCAGCAACACCGGGACAGCTATGAACACTGAAGCTTTCTTT
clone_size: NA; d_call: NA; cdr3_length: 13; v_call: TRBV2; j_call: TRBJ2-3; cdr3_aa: CASSAGQADTQYF; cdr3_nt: TGTGCCAGCAGTGCAGGGCAGGCAGATACGCAGTATTTT
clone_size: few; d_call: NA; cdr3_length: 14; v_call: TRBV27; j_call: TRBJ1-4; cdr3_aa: CATRLQGANEKLFF; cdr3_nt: TGTGCCACCCGCCTCCAGGGAGCTAATGAAAAACTGTTTTTT
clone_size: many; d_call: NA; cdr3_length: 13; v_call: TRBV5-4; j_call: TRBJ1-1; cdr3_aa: CASSLALLDEAFF; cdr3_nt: TGTGCCAGCAGCTTGGCCCTCCTCGATGAAGCTTTCTTT
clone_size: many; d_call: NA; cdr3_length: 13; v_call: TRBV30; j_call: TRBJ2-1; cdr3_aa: CAWSPLDSNEQFF; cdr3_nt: TGTGCCTGGAGTCCACTAGATAGCAATGAGCAGTTCTTC
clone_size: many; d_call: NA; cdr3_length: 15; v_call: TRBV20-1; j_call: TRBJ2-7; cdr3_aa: CSAIGGAGLSYEQYF; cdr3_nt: TGCAGTGCTATTGGGGGAGCGGGCCTCTCCTACGAGCAGTACTTC
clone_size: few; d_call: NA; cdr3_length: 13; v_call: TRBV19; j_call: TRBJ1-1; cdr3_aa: CASSTGEYTEAFF; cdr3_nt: TGTGCCAGTAGTACGGGGGAGTACACTGAAGCTTTCTTT
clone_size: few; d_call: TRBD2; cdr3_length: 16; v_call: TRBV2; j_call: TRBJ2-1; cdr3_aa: CASSEGTSGNYNEQFF; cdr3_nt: TGTGCCAGCAGTGAGGGGACTAGCGGGAACTACAATGAGCAGTTCTTC